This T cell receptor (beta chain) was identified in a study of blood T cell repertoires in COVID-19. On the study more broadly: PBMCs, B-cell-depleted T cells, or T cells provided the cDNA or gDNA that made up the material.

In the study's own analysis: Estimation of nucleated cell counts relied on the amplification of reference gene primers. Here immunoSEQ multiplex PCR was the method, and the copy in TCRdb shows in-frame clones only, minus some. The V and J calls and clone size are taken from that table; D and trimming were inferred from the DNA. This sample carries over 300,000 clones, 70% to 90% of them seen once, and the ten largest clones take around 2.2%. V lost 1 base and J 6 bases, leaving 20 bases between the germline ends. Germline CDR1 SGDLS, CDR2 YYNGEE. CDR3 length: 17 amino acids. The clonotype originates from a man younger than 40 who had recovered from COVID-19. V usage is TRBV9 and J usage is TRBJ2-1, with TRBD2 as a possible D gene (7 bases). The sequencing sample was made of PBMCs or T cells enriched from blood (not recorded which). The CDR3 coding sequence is TGTGCCAGCAGCGTACTCGAAGCCGGGGGGCCGCCCAATGAGCAGTTCTTC. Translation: CASSVLEAGGPPNEQFF.